The clone carrying this T cell receptor beta chain turned up a few times. The antigen remains unidentified. This entry comes from a study of T-cell memory formation after mild COVID-19. As for the study in general: In these data, TCR clusters were largely donor specific.

Broader study findings: CD4/CD8 balance held among clones contracting day 15 to 85, and later expanders leaned CD4+. Memory cells collected pre-infection included some clones that later responded, suggesting cross-reactive memory joined.

Employing constant-segment primers, 5'RACE generated TCR alpha and TCR beta cDNA libraries bearing sample barcodes and UMIs. TCRdb itself ran the 5' RACE reads through MiXCR, one entry per CDR3 protein. The sample consists of about 560,000 distinct CDR3 sequences, about 20% of them appearing once. Sequenced material: PBMCs or a T cell subset sorted from them (not recorded which). The sequence was obtained from an adult woman who had mild COVID-19 (a few samples of this study predate the infection). Cell type and time point are not known.

CDR3 residues: CASSLVRAHNEQFF. In DNA form, the CDR3 reads TGTGCCAGCAGCTTAGTCAGGGCCCACAATGAGCAGTTCTTC. V and J are TRBV7-9 and TRBJ2-1; TRBD1 is a possible D gene (5 bases). The CDR3 totals 14 residues. Germline values: CDR1 SEHNR, CDR2 FQNEAQ (reference sequence). The V and J ends lost 1 base and 5 bases respectively, with 9 bases between them. Full variable domain (outside the CDR3, taken from reference TRBV7-9 and TRBJ2-1): DTGVSQNPRHKITKRGQNVTFRCDPISEHNRLYWYRQTLGQGPEFLTYFQNEAQLEKSRLLSDRFSAERPKGSFSTLEIQRTEQGDSAMYLCASSLVRAHNEQFFGPGTRLTVL.